This T cell receptor (beta chain) was observed in a study of blood T cell repertoires in COVID-19. In the study overall: Acute and convalescent COVID-19 specimens originated in the United States, Italy and Spain.

Per the authors' pipeline: Amplifying reference gene primers gave estimates of nucleated cell counts. Sequenced by immunoSEQ multiplex PCR; TCRdb stores in-frame clones only, minus some. The V and J calls and clone size were taken over from that table, and D and trimming were inferred from the DNA. The repertoire holds 200,000 to 300,000 clones, with about 90% as singletons. The length of the CDR3 is 14 residues. Germline V gene data show CDR1 as LNHDA and CDR2 as SQIVND (reference sequence). The V and J ends lost 5 bases and 7 bases, in that order; junction bases with no gene match: 8. Everyone who took part was about 18 to 89 years old, and they came from about 25 US areas. Self-reported history from a screening survey and questionnaire set each donor's cohort.

The V and J genes are TRBV19 and TRBJ2-7; 10 bases line up with TRBD1. The sequencing sample was made of PBMCs or T cells enriched from blood (not recorded which). The TCR sequence derives from a woman aged 25 to 45 with acute COVID-19. The CDR3 DNA sequence: TGTGCCAGTAGTCCAGGACAGGGGGTTGATGAGCAGTACTTC. Translating it yields CASSPGQGVDEQYF.